A selection of T cell receptor beta chains follows, all from one sample in a study of blood T cell repertoires in COVID-19. Sequenced by immunoSEQ multiplex PCR; TCRdb stores in-frame clones only, minus some. The data hold around 170,000 clones, with about 89% observed a single time. Sequencing input: peripheral blood. The receptors stem from a young man who had recovered from COVID-19. Each CDR3 is given with its conserved first and last residue. Fields, in order: clone size, V gene, J gene, D gene, CDR3 protein, CDR3 DNA. A D gene is named only where the DNA matches it firmly. A clone size is listed for some rows: how often the clone was seen (once, few, many), or a class if it is expanded.

few	TRBV5-1	TRBJ2-1	-	CASSFGGPSEQFF	TGCGCCAGCAGCTTTGGGGGCCCCAGTGAGCAGTTCTTC
-	TRBV27	TRBJ2-7	-	CASSLRDTYEQYF	TGTGCCAGCAGTTTGCGCGACACCTACGAGCAGTACTTC
-	TRBV14	TRBJ1-6	TRBD1	CASSQDTTQGARGHNSPLHF	TGTGCCAGCAGCCAAGATACGACGCAGGGGGCAAGGGGCCATAATTCACCCCTCCACTTT
-	TRBV4-3	TRBJ2-5	-	CASSRTEQETQYF	TGCGCCAGCAGCCGGACAGAGCAAGAGACCCAGTACTTC
-	TRBV4-2	TRBJ2-1	TRBD2	CASSLEGGSSYNEQFF	TGTGCCAGCAGTCTGGAGGGCGGGAGCTCCTACAATGAGCAGTTCTTC
-	TRBV9	TRBJ2-1	-	CASSVSGHNEQFF	TGTGCCAGCAGCGTATCAGGGCACAATGAGCAGTTCTTC
once	TRBV3-1/TRBV3-2	TRBJ2-7	-	CASSQDNRRSYEQYF	TGTGCCAGCAGCCAAGACAACAGGAGATCCTACGAGCAGTACTTC
once	TRBV10-3	TRBJ1-1	TRBD1	CAISNRGLGTEAFF	TGTGCCATCAGCAACAGGGGGCTTGGCACTGAAGCTTTCTTT
-	TRBV5-4	TRBJ2-7	-	CASSSSHGGSYEQYF	TGTGCCAGCAGCTCCTCCCATGGCGGCTCCTACGAGCAGTACTTC
-	TRBV28	TRBJ1-1	TRBD1	CASSKPTGSNTEAFF	TGTGCCAGCAGTAAGCCGACAGGGTCGAACACTGAAGCTTTCTTT
-	TRBV6-2/TRBV6-3	TRBJ2-2	-	CASSIQGPGELFF	TGTGCCAGCAGTATACAGGGACCCGGGGAGCTGTTTTTT
few	TRBV5-6	TRBJ1-3	-	CASSLTVSGNTIYF	TGTGCCAGCAGCTTGACTGTTTCTGGAAACACCATATATTTT
-	TRBV11-2	TRBJ2-7	TRBD2	CASSRGGAYEQYF	TGTGCCAGCAGCCGCGGGGGGGCCTACGAGCAGTACTTC
once	TRBV3-1/TRBV3-2	TRBJ1-1	TRBD1	CASSRRQGASTEAFF	TGTGCCAGCAGCCGACGGCAGGGGGCGTCCACTGAAGCTTTCTTT
-	TRBV2	TRBJ2-1	-	CASSEGQGLYNEQFF	TGTGCCAGCAGTGAGGGGCAGGGTTTATACAATGAGCAGTTCTTC
-	TRBV3-1/TRBV3-2	TRBJ2-1	TRBD2	CASSLTSLTSGSVEQFF	TGTGCCAGCAGCCTCACCTCCCTGACTAGCGGGAGTGTTGAGCAGTTCTTC
-	TRBV5-1	TRBJ1-1	TRBD1	CASSLVGTGRRTEAFF	TGCGCCAGCAGCTTGGTGGGGACAGGGAGGCGTACTGAAGCTTTCTTT